The sequence of this TCR beta chain was determined in a study of cytomegalovirus exposure and HLA in healthy donors. Study conclusions and caveats: As immune exposure information, only CMV serostatus was available. Most of the TCR beta V segments (in an earlier analysis) were productive either about 87% or about 30% of the time. Later on, an analysis found that several of the most significant clusters appeared to be linked to common viral pathogens, which included parvovirus B19.

CDR3 size: 13 residues. V lost 5 bases and J lost 7; bases outside the gene matches: 7. The germline gives CDR1 MRHNA, CDR2 SNTAGT. As regards this clone: The antigen remains undetermined.

PCR was performed using 60 Vbeta and 13 Jbeta primers. In the original analysis: A follow-up analysis tallied tens of millions of unique TCR beta chains, roughly 11 million shared. The repertoire was sequenced with immunoSEQ multiplex PCR; TCRdb's copy has only in-frame clones and lacks some. V and J calls and clone size are copied from that table; D and trimming were computed from the DNA. In the table there are about 160,000 clones, around 84% of which are singletons. V and J are TRBV6-4 and TRBJ2-5; 7 bases agree with TRBD1. The sequenced sample was PBMCs. The clonotype was recovered from a man between 18 and 29 years old in good health and CMV-seronegative. The CDR3 is CASSLDAGGTQYF. The DNA of the CDR3 is TGTGCCAGCAGTCTCGACGCAGGGGGGACCCAGTACTTC.